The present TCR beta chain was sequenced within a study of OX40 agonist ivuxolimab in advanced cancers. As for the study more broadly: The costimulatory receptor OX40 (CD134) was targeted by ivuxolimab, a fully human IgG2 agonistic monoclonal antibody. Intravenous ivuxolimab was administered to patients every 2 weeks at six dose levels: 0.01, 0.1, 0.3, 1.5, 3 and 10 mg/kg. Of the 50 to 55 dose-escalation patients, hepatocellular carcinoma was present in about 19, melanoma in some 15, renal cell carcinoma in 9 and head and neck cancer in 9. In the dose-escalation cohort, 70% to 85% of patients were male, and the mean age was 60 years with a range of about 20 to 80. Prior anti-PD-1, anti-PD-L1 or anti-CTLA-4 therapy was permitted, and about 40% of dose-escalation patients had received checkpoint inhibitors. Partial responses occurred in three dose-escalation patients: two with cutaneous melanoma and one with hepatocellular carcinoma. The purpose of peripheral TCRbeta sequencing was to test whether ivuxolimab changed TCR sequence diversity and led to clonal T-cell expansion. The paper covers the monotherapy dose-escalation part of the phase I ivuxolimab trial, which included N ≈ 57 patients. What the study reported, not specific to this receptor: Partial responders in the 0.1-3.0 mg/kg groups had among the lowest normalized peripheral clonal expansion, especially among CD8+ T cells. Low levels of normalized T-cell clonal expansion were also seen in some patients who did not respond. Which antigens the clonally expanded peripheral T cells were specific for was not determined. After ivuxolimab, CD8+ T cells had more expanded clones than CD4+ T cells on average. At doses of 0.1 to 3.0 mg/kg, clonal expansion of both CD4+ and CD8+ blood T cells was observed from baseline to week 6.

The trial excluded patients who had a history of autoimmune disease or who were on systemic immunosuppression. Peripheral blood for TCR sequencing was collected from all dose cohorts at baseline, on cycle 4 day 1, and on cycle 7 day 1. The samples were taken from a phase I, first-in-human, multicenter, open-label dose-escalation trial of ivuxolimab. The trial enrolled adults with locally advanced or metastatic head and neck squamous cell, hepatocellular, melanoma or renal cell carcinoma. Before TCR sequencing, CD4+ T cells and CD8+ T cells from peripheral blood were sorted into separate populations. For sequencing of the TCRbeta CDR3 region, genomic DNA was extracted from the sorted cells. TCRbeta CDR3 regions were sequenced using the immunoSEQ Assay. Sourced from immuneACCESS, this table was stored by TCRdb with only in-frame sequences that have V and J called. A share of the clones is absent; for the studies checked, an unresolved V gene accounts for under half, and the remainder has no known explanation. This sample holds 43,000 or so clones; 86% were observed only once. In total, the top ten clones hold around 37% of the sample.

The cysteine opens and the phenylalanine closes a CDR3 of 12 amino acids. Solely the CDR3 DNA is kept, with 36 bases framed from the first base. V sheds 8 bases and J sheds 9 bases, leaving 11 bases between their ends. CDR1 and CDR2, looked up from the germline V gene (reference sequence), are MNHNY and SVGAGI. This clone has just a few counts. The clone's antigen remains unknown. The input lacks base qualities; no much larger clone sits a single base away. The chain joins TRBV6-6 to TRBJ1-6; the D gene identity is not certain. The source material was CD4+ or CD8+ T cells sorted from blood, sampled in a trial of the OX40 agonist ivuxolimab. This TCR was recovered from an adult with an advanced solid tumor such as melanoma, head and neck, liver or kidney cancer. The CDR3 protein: CASRSRTSPLHF. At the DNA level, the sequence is TGTGCCAGCCGGTCCCGGACTTCACCCCTCCACTTT.